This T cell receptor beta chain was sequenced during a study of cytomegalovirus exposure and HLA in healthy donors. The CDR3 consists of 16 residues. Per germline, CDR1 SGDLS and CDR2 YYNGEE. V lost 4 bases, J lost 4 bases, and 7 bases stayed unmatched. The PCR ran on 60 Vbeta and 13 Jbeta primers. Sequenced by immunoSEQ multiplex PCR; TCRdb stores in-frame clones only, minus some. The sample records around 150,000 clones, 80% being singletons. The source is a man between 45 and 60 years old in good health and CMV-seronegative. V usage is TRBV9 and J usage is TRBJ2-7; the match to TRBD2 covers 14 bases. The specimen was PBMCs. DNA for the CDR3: TGTGCCAGCAGCCGTTCGACTAGCGGGGGGGTTTACGAGCAGTACTTC. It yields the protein CASSRSTSGGVYEQYF.